This T cell receptor (beta chain) comes out of a study of CD8 T cells in Susac syndrome. The study's findings and limits: As acknowledged by the study, its TCR sequencing and HLA analysis included a relatively small number of individuals.

In blood CD8+ and CD4+ T cells, TCR beta underwent sequencing. The TEMRA cells underwent FACS enrichment, while the CD8+ and CD4+ T cells underwent negative isolation. For this clonotype: The antigen is not known.

cDNA came from about 0.5 to 1 ug RNA primed by random hexamers. Amplification of TCR beta CDR3 across 54 Vbeta and 13 Jbeta was performed with immunoSEQ multiplex PCR. TCRdb re-derived calls from the immunoSEQ multiplex PCR reads in MiXCR, one entry per CDR3 protein. The sample consists of around 230,000 distinct CDR3 sequences, roughly 96% of them appearing once. The source material was CD4+ T cells from PBMCs. This TCR derives from a human donor with multiple sclerosis.

CDR3: CASGPPGLAGGTKETQYF. In DNA, the CDR3 is TGTGCCAGCGGACCACCGGGACTAGCGGGAGGGACCAAAGAGACCCAGTACTTC. The gene calls are TRBV28 and TRBJ2-5, with 16 bases identical to TRBD2. The CDR3 totals 18 residues. The junction had 12 bases not matched to a gene; V was cut back by 8 bases and J by 3 bases. Germline V lookup: CDR1 MDHEN, CDR2 SYDVKM.